This T cell receptor (beta chain) was recovered during a study of T cell responses to AZD1222 COVID-19 vaccine. Repertoires were generated with immunoSEQ multiplex PCR, while TCRdb's copy carries only in-frame clones and drops some. Here the sample spans about 120,000 clones, about 90% being singletons. Notes on this clone: The antigen remains undetermined.

The CDR3 contains 15 residues. The germline V gene has CDR1 SEHNR and CDR2 FQNEAQ (reference sequence). Germline trimming cut 7 bases from V and 5 bases from J; bases unmatched to any gene: 13. Second-dose recipients at about 4 or about 12 weeks were treated as one pooled group. Study-wide findings and caveats: Repertoires were obtained solely post-peak T cell response.

This TCR was sampled from an adult who received the AZD1222 COVID-19 vaccine. Sequenced material: peripheral blood, taken 28 days after the second AZD1222 dose. The rearrangement uses TRBV7-9 and TRBJ2-5, with 7 bases matching TRBD2. The CDR3 spells CASISASGGGETQYF. CDR3 nucleotide sequence: TGTGCCAGCATTTCCGCCTCGGGAGGTGGTGAGACCCAGTACTTC.